The 2 T cell receptor beta chains presented below share a single source sample, sequenced in a study of cytomegalovirus exposure and HLA in healthy donors. The PCR was carried out with 60 Vbeta primers and 13 Jbeta primers. Assay used: immunoSEQ multiplex PCR; TCRdb lists only in-frame clones, some missing. Of 160,000 or so clones in the sample, almost 80% are singletons; the top ten hold almost 6.5%. Input material: PBMCs. These receptors all come from a man aged 40-55 years in good health and CMV-seropositive.

This chain joins TRBV6-5 and TRBJ1-2; D not certain. V was clipped by 8 bases and J by 4 bases, with 17 bases between them. The CDR3 is made up of 14 amino acids. Germline V lookup: CDR1 MNHEY, CDR2 SVGAGI. DNA for the CDR3: TGTGCCAGCCGCAGAATCGGGGAATCCTATGGCTACACCTTC. Residues: CASRRIGESYGYTF.

The V and J genes are TRBV6-1 and TRBJ2-2; maybe TRBD1 (5 bases). Germline loops: CDR1 MNHNS, CDR2 SASEGT. V lost 6 bases and J lost 3, with 8 bases in between. This CDR3 is 13 amino acids long. The CDR3 region is CASRTGDTGELFF. The CDR3 nucleotides are TGTGCCAGCAGAACAGGCGACACCGGGGAGCTGTTTTTT.